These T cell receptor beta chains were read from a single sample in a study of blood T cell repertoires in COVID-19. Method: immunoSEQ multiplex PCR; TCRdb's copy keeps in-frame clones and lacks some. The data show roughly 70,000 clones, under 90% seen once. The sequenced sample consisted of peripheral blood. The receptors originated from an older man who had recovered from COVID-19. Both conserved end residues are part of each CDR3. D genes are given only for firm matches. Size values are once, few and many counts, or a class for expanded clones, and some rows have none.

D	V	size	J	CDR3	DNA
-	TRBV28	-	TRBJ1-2	CASSYEGYTF	TGTGCCAGCAGTTATGAGGGCTACACCTTC
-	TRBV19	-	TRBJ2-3	CASLRAAGSTDTQYF	TGTGCCAGCCTCCGAGCGGCAGGCTCTACAGATACGCAGTATTTT
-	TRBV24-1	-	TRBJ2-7	CATRPGLSSSYEQYF	TGTGCCACCCGTCCGGGACTTTCCAGCTCCTACGAGCAGTACTTC
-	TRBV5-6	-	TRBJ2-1	CASSLEGNEQFF	TGTGCCAGCAGCCTGGAGGGGAATGAGCAGTTCTTC
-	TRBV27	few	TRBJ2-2	CASSLIGGNTGELFF	TGTGCCAGCAGTTTAATCGGGGGAAACACCGGGGAGCTGTTTTTT
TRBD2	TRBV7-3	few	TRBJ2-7	CASSLTAGGTYEQYF	TGTGCCAGCAGCTTAACAGCGGGGGGTACCTACGAGCAGTACTTC
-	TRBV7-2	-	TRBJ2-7	CASSRGRSYEQYF	TGTGCCAGCAGCCGCGGGCGTTCCTACGAGCAGTACTTC
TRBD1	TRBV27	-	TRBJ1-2	CASSLGQGAFGYTF	TGTGCCAGCAGTTTGGGACAGGGGGCTTTTGGCTACACCTTC
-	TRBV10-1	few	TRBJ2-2	CASSDDQFAGELFF	TGCGCCAGCAGTGATGATCAGTTTGCCGGGGAGCTGTTTTTT
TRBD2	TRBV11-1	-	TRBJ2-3	CASSPADGGDTQYF	TGTGCCAGCAGCCCGGCGGACGGGGGGGATACGCAGTATTTT
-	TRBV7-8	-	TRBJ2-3	CASSPSVIGTDTQYF	TGTGCCAGCAGTCCGAGCGTAATCGGCACAGATACGCAGTATTTT
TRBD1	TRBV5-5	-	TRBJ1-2	CASSTGQAGYGYTF	TGTGCCAGCAGCACGGGACAGGCTGGCTATGGCTACACCTTC
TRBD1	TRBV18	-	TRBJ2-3	CASSPRDRLTDTQYF	TGTGCCAGCTCACCGAGGGACAGACTCACAGATACGCAGTATTTT
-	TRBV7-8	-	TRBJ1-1	CASSLVPMRRGDLTEAFF	TGTGCCAGCAGCTTAGTGCCGATGCGGAGGGGCGACCTCACTGAAGCTTTCTTT
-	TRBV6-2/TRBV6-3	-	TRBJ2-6	CASSTGGANVLTF	TGTGCCAGCAGCACGGGTGGGGCCAACGTCCTGACTTTC
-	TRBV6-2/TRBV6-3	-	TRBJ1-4	CASSEERVELFF	TGTGCCAGCAGTGAGGAACGTGTGGAACTGTTTTTT
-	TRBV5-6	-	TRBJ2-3	CASSSPRVAHTDTQYF	TGTGCCAGCAGCTCCCCAAGAGTAGCGCACACAGATACGCAGTATTTT
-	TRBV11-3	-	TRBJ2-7	CASSLGRATYEQYF	TGTGCCAGCAGCTTGGGCAGGGCCACCTACGAGCAGTACTTC
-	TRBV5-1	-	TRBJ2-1	CASSRLGIGNEQFF	TGCGCCAGCTCCAGACTCGGAATTGGCAATGAGCAGTTCTTC
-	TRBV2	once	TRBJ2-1	CASRSRDTVQNEQFF	TGTGCCAGCAGGTCCCGGGACACCGTACAAAATGAGCAGTTCTTC
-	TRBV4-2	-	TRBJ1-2	CASSQVRSEGYTF	TGTGCCAGCAGCCAAGTACGATCCGAGGGCTACACCTTC
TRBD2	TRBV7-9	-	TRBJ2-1	CASSGDYYNEQFF	TGTGCCAGCAGCGGGGACTATTACAATGAGCAGTTCTTC
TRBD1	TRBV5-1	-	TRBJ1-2	CASSPSGQENYGYTF	TGCGCCAGCAGCCCGTCGGGACAGGAGAACTATGGCTACACCTTC
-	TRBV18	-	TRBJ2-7	CASSSQGRRGEQYF	TGTGCCAGCTCCAGTCAGGGGCGAAGGGGAGAGCAGTACTTC